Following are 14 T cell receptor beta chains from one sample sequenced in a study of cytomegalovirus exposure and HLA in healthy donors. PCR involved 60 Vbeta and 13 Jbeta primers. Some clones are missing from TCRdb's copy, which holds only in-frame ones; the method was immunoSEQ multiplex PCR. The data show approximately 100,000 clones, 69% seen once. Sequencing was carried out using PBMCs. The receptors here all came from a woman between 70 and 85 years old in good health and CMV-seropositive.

CDR3 DNA sequence: TGTGCCGGACGGGGGTTCTTGGGGACAGATACGCAGTATTTT. Translating gives CAGRGFLGTDTQYF. The chain is built from TRBV30 and TRBJ2-3; a possible D gene is TRBD2 (6 bases). Germline CDR1 GTSNPN, CDR2 SVGIG (reference sequence). Between the trimmed V and J ends, which lost 8 bases and 3 bases, there was a span of 18 bases. The CDR3 is made up of 14 amino acids.

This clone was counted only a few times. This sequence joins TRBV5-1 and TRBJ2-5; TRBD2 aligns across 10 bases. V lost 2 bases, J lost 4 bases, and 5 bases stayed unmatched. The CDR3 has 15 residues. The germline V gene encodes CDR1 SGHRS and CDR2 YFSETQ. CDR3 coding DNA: TGCGCCAGCAGCTTAGCGGGGGGGCCAGTAGAGACCCAGTACTTC. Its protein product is CASSLAGGPVETQYF.

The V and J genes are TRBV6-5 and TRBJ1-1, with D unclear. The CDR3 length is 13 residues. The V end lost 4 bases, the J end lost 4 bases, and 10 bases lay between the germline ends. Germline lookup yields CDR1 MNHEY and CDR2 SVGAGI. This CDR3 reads CASSSIGGTEAFF. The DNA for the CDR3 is TGTGCCAGCAGTTCTATCGGTGGCACTGAAGCTTTCTTT.

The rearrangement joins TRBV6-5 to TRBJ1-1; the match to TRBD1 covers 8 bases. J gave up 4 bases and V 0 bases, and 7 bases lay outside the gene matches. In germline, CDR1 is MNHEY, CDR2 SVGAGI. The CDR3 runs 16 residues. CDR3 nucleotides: TGTGCCAGCAGTTACTCGCCGGACAGGGAGGCCACTGAAGCTTTCTTT. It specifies CASSYSPDREATEAFF.

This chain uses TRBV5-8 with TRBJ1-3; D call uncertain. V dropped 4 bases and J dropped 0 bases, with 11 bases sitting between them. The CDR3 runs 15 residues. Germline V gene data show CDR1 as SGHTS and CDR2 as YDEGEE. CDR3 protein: CASSPQIFSGNTIYF. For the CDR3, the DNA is TGTGCCAGCAGCCCACAGATCTTCTCTGGAAACACCATATATTTT.

The CDR3 region has the DNA TGTGCCAGCAGCTTTGGCGGGGTAGTCACTGGAAACACCATATATTTT. Translated: CASSFGGVVTGNTIYF. This chain uses TRBV5-6 with TRBJ1-3; D unresolved. The germline gives CDR1 SGHDT, CDR2 YYEEEE. The V and J ends lost 2 bases and 2 bases respectively, with 14 bases between them. This CDR3 is 16 amino acids long.

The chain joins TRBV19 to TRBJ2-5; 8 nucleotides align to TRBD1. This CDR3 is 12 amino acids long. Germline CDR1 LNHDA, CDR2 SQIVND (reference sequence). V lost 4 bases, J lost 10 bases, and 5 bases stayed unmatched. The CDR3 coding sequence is TGTGCCAGTAGTAGGACAGGGAGTAGCCAGTACTTC. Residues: CASSRTGSSQYF.

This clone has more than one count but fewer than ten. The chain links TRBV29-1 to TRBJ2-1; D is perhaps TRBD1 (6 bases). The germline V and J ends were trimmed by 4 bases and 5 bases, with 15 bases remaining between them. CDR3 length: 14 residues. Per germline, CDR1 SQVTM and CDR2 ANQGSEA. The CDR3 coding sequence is TGCAGCGTTGGCAGGGGATATTCGAACAATGAGCAGTTCTTC. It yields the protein CSVGRGYSNNEQFF.

The CDR3 bases are TGTGCCCAAGAGGTGACCGCACCGGGACTAGGAGACCTGAAAGAGACCCAGTACTTC. Its translation: CAQEVTAPGLGDLKETQYF. V usage is TRBV30 and J usage is TRBJ2-5; TRBD2 agrees at 8 bases. Trimming cost V 8 bases and J 3 bases; bases outside gene matches: 26. Germline CDR1 reads GTSNPN; CDR2 reads SVGIG (reference sequence). The CDR3 extends over 19 amino acids.

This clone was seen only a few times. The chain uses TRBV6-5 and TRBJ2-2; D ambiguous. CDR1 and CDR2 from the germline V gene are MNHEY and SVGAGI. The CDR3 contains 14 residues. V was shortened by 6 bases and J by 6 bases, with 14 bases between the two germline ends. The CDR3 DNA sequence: TGTGCCAGCAGATATGACATTACCGCCGGGGAGCTGTTTTTT. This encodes CASRYDITAGELFF.

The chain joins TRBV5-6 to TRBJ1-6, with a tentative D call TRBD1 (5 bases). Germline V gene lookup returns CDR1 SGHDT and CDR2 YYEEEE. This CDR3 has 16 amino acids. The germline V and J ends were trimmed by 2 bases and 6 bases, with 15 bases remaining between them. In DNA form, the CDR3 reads TGTGCCAGCAGCTTTGGTCGACAGCCCCTTAATTCACCCCTCCACTTT. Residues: CASSFGRQPLNSPLHF.

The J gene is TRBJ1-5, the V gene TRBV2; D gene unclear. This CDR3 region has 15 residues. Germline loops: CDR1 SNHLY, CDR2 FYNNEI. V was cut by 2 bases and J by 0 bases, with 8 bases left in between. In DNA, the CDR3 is TGTGCCAGCAGTGAATTAGGAGATAGCAATCAGCCCCAGCATTTT. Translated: CASSELGDSNQPQHF.

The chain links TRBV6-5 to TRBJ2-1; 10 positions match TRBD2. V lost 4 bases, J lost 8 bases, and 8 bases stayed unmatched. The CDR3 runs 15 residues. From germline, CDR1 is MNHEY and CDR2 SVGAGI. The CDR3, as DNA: TGTGCCAGCAGTTCGGTAGCGGGGGGCAGGGATGAGCAGTTCTTC. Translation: CASSSVAGGRDEQFF.

This CDR3 reads CASSRAGTGGLEQYF. The CDR3, as DNA: TGTGCCAGCAGCCGGGCCGGGACAGGGGGGCTCGAGCAGTACTTC. This sequence joins TRBV7-9 and TRBJ2-5; 11 bases are shared with TRBD1. The end of the DNA is better explained by TRBJ2-7, so the J call may be wrong. The CDR3 runs to 15 residues. Per germline, CDR1 SEHNR and CDR2 FQNEAQ (reference sequence).